This is a list of T cell receptor beta chains from one sample in a study of T cells in Graves' hyperthyroidism and ophthalmopathy. TCRdb passed the multiplex PCR reads through MiXCR, listing each CDR3 protein once. The sample carries about 400,000 distinct CDR3 sequences, 14% to 15% recorded once. Material for sequencing was blood. The receptors shown here come from a woman aged 25-40 years with Graves' hyperthyroidism. The CDR3 runs from the conserved cysteine through the conserved F or W. A D gene is named only where the DNA matches it firmly. Clone size is stated in some rows and not others, as once, few, many or a class when expanded.

>-|TRBV28|few|TRBJ1-4
CASRAPGERVEKLFF
TGTGCCAGCAGGGCCCCAGGGGAGAGGGTTGAAAAACTGTTTTTT
>-|TRBV12-3/TRBV12-4|-|TRBJ1-1
CASTEDTEAFF
TGTGCCAGCACGGAGGATACTGAAGCTTTCTTT
>-|TRBV20-1|-|TRBJ1-1
CSARGGGAPTEAFF
TGCAGTGCTAGAGGGGGGGGGGCGCCCACTGAAGCTTTCTTT
>-|TRBV10-3|many|TRBJ1-5
CAIKATPNQPQHF
TGTGCCATCAAGGCTACGCCCAATCAGCCCCAGCATTTT
>-|TRBV12-3/TRBV12-4|few|TRBJ2-1
CASTWMGGGDEQFF
TGTGCCAGCACTTGGATGGGAGGGGGCGATGAGCAGTTCTTC
>TRBD2|TRBV7-6|-|TRBJ2-3
CASSSISGSRTDTQYF
TGTGCCAGCAGCTCAATAAGCGGGAGTCGCACAGATACGCAGTATTTT
>TRBD2|TRBV7-6|many|TRBJ2-7
CASSSASGGIDEQYF
TGTGCCAGCAGCTCGGCTAGCGGAGGTATCGACGAGCAGTACTTC
>TRBD1|TRBV11-3|many|TRBJ1-1
CASSPRTGGLNTEAFF
TGTGCCAGCAGCCCCAGGACAGGGGGCCTGAACACTGAAGCTTTCTTT
>-|TRBV6-4|-|TRBJ2-2
CVLLRDTLNTGELFF
TGTGTCTTACTCCGGGACACCCTAAACACCGGGGAGCTGTTTTTT
>-|TRBV7-7|few|TRBJ2-1
CASSLTSLYNEQFF
TGTGCTAGCAGCTTAACTAGCCTCTACAATGAGCAGTTCTTC
>-|TRBV24-1|few|TRBJ2-6
CATSDPHEGSGANVLTF
TGTGCCACCAGTGACCCCCACGAGGGATCTGGGGCCAACGTCCTGACTTTC
>-|TRBV2|few|TRBJ2-2
CASSARDTGELFF
TGTGCCAGCAGTGCGAGGGACACCGGGGAGCTGTTTTTT
>-|TRBV2|few|TRBJ1-5
CASSKGPEGNQPQHF
TGTGCCAGCAGTAAAGGGCCAGAGGGCAATCAGCCCCAGCATTTT
>-|TRBV5-1|-|TRBJ2-7
CASSLGSRYEQYF
TGCGCCAGCAGCTTGGGTAGTCGATACGAGCAGTACTTC
>-|TRBV6-5|many|TRBJ2-1
CASSYEATSYNEQFF
TGTGCCAGCAGTTATGAGGCTACTTCCTACAATGAGCAGTTCTTC
>-|TRBV11-1|-|TRBJ1-5
CASSPRGQINQPQHF
TGTGCCAGCAGCCCGCGGGGGCAGATCAATCAGCCCCAGCATTTT
>TRBD1|TRBV24-1|-|TRBJ1-2
CATSESGTADYGYTF
TGTGCCACCAGTGAAAGCGGGACAGCTGACTATGGCTACACCTTC
>TRBD2|TRBV2|many|TRBJ2-5
CASSERTGTSGRSRETQYF
TGTGCCAGCAGTGAGCGCACCGGGACTAGCGGGAGGTCGAGGGAGACCCAGTACTTC
>-|TRBV9|few|TRBJ1-4
CASSVGGGRAKEKLFF
TGTGCCAGCAGCGTAGGTGGTGGCAGGGCTAAGGAAAAACTGTTTTTT
>-|TRBV12-3/TRBV12-4|many|TRBJ1-1
CASSRLEAFF
TGTGCCAGCAGTCGTCTTGAAGCTTTCTTT
>TRBD2|TRBV2|many|TRBJ2-3
CASSERAGGRTDTQYF
TGTGCCAGCAGTGAGCGTGCGGGAGGCCGCACAGATACGCAGTATTTT
>-|TRBV4-1|few|TRBJ2-3
CASSQEHAPTDTQYF
TGCGCCAGCAGCCAAGAGCACGCTCCCACAGATACGCAGTATTTT
>-|TRBV28|many|TRBJ1-4
CASSRAGPGTNEKLFF
TGTGCCAGCAGCCGAGCGGGGCCGGGAACTAATGAAAAACTGTTTTTT
>TRBD1|TRBV5-1|few|TRBJ2-3
CASSGGQGGTDTQYF
TGCGCCAGCAGCGGAGGACAGGGGGGCACAGATACGCAGTATTTT
>-|TRBV28|few|TRBJ2-5
CASSAGLGSEYF
TGTGCCAGCAGCGCGGGCTTGGGATCCGAGTACTTC
>-|TRBV12-3/TRBV12-4|many|TRBJ2-5
CASSLEVSGAAQYF
TGTGCCAGCAGTTTAGAGGTGTCCGGCGCCGCCCAGTACTTC
>-|TRBV4-1|many|TRBJ1-2
CASSQAEQGGYGYTF
TGCGCCAGCAGCCAAGCCGAACAGGGAGGCTATGGCTACACCTTC
>TRBD1|TRBV18|few|TRBJ2-1
CASSPGQGVYNEQFF
TGTGCCAGCTCACCTGGACAGGGGGTATACAATGAGCAGTTCTTC
>-|TRBV14|few|TRBJ1-3
CASSQVGVTGNTIYF
TGTGCCAGCAGCCAAGTCGGGGTTACTGGAAACACCATATATTTT
>TRBD2|TRBV11-2|-|TRBJ2-1
CASSLELAGGLYNEQFF
TGTGCCAGCAGCCTAGAGTTAGCGGGAGGATTGTACAATGAGCAGTTCTTC
>-|TRBV18|many|TRBJ2-7
CASSPGSQGPYEQYF
TGTGCCAGCTCACCCGGGTCCCAAGGTCCTTACGAGCAGTACTTC